Detailed here is one T cell receptor beta chain. PCR amplification relied on 60 Vbeta primers (plus 13 Jbeta primers). Measured with immunoSEQ multiplex PCR; TCRdb has only the in-frame clones, and not every one. The table has 130,000 to 150,000 clones, more than 70% seen once. CDR3 size: 16 residues. Germline CDR1 reads PRHDT; CDR2 reads FYEKMQ (reference sequence). Germline trimming cut 5 bases from V and 5 bases from J; bases unmatched to any gene: 6. This sample is drawn from a study of cytomegalovirus exposure and HLA in healthy donors. The chain combines TRBV13 with TRBJ2-5; 15 positions agree with TRBD2. The sample taken for sequencing was PBMCs. The clonotype originates from a woman aged 45-65 years in good health and CMV-seronegative. CDR3 in DNA: TGTGCCAGCAGCCCCCGGACTAGCGGGGGGGCTGAGACCCAGTACTTC. This translates into CASSPRTSGGAETQYF. The full variable domain, rest sourced from reference TRBV13 and TRBJ2-5, is AAGVIQSPRHLIKEKRETATLKCYPIPRHDTVYWYQQGPGQDPQFLISFYEKMQSDKGSIPDRFSAQQFSDYHSELNMSSLELGDSALYFCASSPRTSGGAETQYFGPGTRLLVL.